The 32 T cell receptor beta chains below come from one sample, sequenced in a study of T cell changes during pregnancy in multiple sclerosis. Measured with immunoSEQ multiplex PCR; TCRdb has only the in-frame clones, and not every one. The sample includes 100,000 or so clones, approximately 93% seen only once; the top ten take approximately 1.6%. Material: peripheral blood, obtained after pregnancy. The receptors shown here come from a female donor in good health, enrolled as a control in a pregnancy study.

The chain combines TRBV4-1 with TRBJ2-1; 9 bases are shared with TRBD1. The length of the CDR3 is 14 residues. Germline values: CDR1 MGHRA, CDR2 YSYEKL. V was clipped by 4 bases and J by 7 bases; unmatched bases: 5. The CDR3 coding sequence is TGCGCCAGCAGCCGGGGACAGGGTTTGAATGAGCAGTTCTTC. It yields the protein CASSRGQGLNEQFF.

V usage is TRBV7-9 and J usage is TRBJ1-1, with TRBD1 matching 8 bases. Trimming took 5 bases from V and 9 from J; bases not matched to a gene: 11. The germline CDR1 and CDR2 sequences are SEHNR and FQNEAQ (reference sequence). CDR3 length equals 14 residues. CDR3 sequence: CASSVDGQGLQAFF. CDR3 DNA: TGTGCCAGCAGCGTAGACGGACAGGGATTACAAGCTTTCTTT.

The chain links TRBV5-1 to TRBJ2-7; D may be TRBD2 (5 bases). CDR3 size: 14 residues. CDR1 and CDR2 (germline): SGHRS, YFSETQ. The V end was cut by 3 bases, the J end by 2 bases, with 12 bases between. The CDR3 DNA sequence: TGCGCCAGCAGCTCTGGTAGCGCAACCTACGAGCAGTACTTC. It yields the protein CASSSGSATYEQYF.

Remarks on this clone: One end of the junction varies from germline; a read error may be responsible. The CDR3 protein is CASSFRTGQETQYF. CDR3 nucleotides: TGTGCTAGCAGCTTTCGGACTGGGCAAGAGACCCAGTACTTC. The J gene is TRBJ2-5, the V gene TRBV7-7; possibly TRBD2 for D (5 bases). Looked up from germline, CDR1 is SSHAT and CDR2 is FNYEAQ (reference sequence). The CDR3 loop spans 14 amino acids.

The chain uses TRBV5-1 and TRBJ2-7; 10 nucleotides line up with TRBD2. Losses at the gene ends were 0 bases for V and 4 bases for J; bases not matched to a gene: 1. CDR1 is SGHRS, CDR2 YFSETQ, per germline. CDR3 length: 14 amino acids. DNA of the CDR3: TGCGCCAGCAGCTTGGAGCGGGGGGGGTACGAGCAGTACTTC. Its protein is CASSLERGGYEQYF.

This clone was observed a single time. The CDR3 DNA reads TGTGCCACCAGCAGAGCGTCCAACAGGGCTGGGGCCAACGTCCTGACTTTC. Its protein product is CATSRASNRAGANVLTF. J is TRBJ2-6 and V is TRBV15, with D possibly TRBD1 on 6 matching bases. The CDR3 consists of 17 residues. Germline V gives CDR1 LNHNV, CDR2 YYDKDF (reference sequence). V was shortened by 1 base and J by 2 bases, with 12 bases between the two germline ends.

The chain combines TRBV28 with TRBJ2-3; the D gene is possibly TRBD2 (5 bases). The CDR3 consists of 15 residues. The germline gives CDR1 MDHEN, CDR2 SYDVKM. V was pared by 6 bases and J by 6 bases, with 19 bases between. The CDR3 coding sequence is TGTGCCAGCAGAACACGGCGCGGGTCGGGTGATACGCAGTATTTT. Amino acid sequence: CASRTRRGSGDTQYF. The full variable domain, its missing parts supplied by reference TRBV28 and TRBJ2-3, is DVKVTQSSRYLVKRTGEKVFLECVQDMDHENMFWYRQDPGLGLRLIYFSYDVKMKEKGDIPEGYSVSREKKERFSLILESASTNQTSMYLCASRTRRGSGDTQYFGPGTRLTVL.

The gene calls are TRBV14 and TRBJ2-3; no firm D call. Trimming stripped 1 base from V and 3 bases from J, with 8 bases between. The CDR3 sequence is 14 residues long. Germline loops: CDR1 SGHDN, CDR2 FVKESK. Written as DNA, the CDR3 is TGTGCCAGCAGCCAAGTTCACTCAACAGATACGCAGTATTTT. This sequence encodes CASSQVHSTDTQYF.

This chain uses TRBV2 with TRBJ2-6; D uncertain. V was shortened by 4 bases and J by 6 bases, with 10 bases between the two germline ends. Germline CDR1 reads SNHLY; CDR2 reads FYNNEI. The CDR3 length is 14 residues. For the CDR3, the DNA is TGTGCCAGCAGTGGTTTGGCGGTGGCCAACGTCCTGACTTTC. As protein: CASSGLAVANVLTF.

The chain combines TRBV28 with TRBJ1-1, with D perhaps matching TRBD1 (5 bases). CDR3 length equals 14 residues. The germline V gene encodes CDR1 MDHEN and CDR2 SYDVKM. V shed 3 bases and J shed 1 base, with 9 bases lying between them. For the CDR3, the DNA is TGTGCCAGCAGTTTCAGAACAGGGAACACTGAAGCTTTCTTT. This encodes CASSFRTGNTEAFF. Complete variable domain (other parts from reference TRBV28 and TRBJ1-1): DVKVTQSSRYLVKRTGEKVFLECVQDMDHENMFWYRQDPGLGLRLIYFSYDVKMKEKGDIPEGYSVSREKKERFSLILESASTNQTSMYLCASSFRTGNTEAFFGQGTRLTVV.

The chain couples TRBV28 to TRBJ2-1; 8 nucleotides align to TRBD1. The CDR3 spans 15 residues. V dropped 6 bases and J dropped 2; count of bases not matched to a gene: 6. Germline lookup yields CDR1 MDHEN and CDR2 SYDVKM. CDR3 sequence: CASRKGGQAYNEQFF. In DNA, the CDR3 is TGTGCCAGCAGAAAAGGGGGACAGGCCTACAATGAGCAGTTCTTC.

This rearrangement joins TRBV5-6 to TRBJ1-6; a possible D gene is TRBD1 (6 bases). Germline-derived CDR1 and CDR2 are SGHDT and YYEEEE. Trimming removed 0 bases at V and 10 bases at J, with 14 bases between. This CDR3 contains 15 residues. This CDR3 is CASSLGGTHGSPLHF. In DNA form, the CDR3 reads TGTGCCAGCAGCTTGGGGGGGACACATGGATCACCCCTCCACTTT.

The chain recombines TRBV4-1 with TRBJ2-7, with D tentatively TRBD2 (6 bases). The CDR3 has 14 residues. Trimming removed 6 bases from V and 1 base from J, with 13 bases in between. Per the germline V gene, CDR1 is MGHRA and CDR2 is YSYEKL. The CDR3 spells CASSPGLPSYEQYF. The CDR3, as DNA: TGCGCCAGCAGTCCGGGACTTCCTTCCTACGAGCAGTACTTC.

The rearrangement uses TRBV27 and TRBJ2-7; TRBD1 might be the D (5 bases). This CDR3 region has 13 residues. V lost 6 bases to trimming and J lost 2 bases, with 11 bases between them. Per the germline V gene, CDR1 is MNHEY and CDR2 is SMNVEV (reference sequence). Here the CDR3 DNA reads TGTGCCAGCAGCGGCGACAGACCCTACGAGCAGTACTTC. This sequence encodes CASSGDRPYEQYF.

The V gene is TRBV4-1, the J gene TRBJ1-1; D possibly corresponds to TRBD1 (5 bases). Germline V gene sequence: CDR1 MGHRA, CDR2 YSYEKL. V was shortened by 1 base and J by 2 bases, with 11 bases between the two germline ends. CDR3 length equals 15 residues. In DNA form, the CDR3 reads TGCGCCAGCAGCCAAGTGACGGGACTCAACACTGAAGCTTTCTTT. It encodes CASSQVTGLNTEAFF.

This chain uses TRBV9 with TRBJ2-7; TRBD1 matches at 12 bases. Germline-derived CDR1 and CDR2 are SGDLS and YYNGEE. This CDR3 has 15 residues. V shed 4 bases, J shed 6 bases, and the junction held 8 bases outside the gene matches. The DNA for the CDR3 is TGTGCCAGCAGCCTAGGGACAGGGGGCATAAGCGAGCAGTACTTC. It is translated as CASSLGTGGISEQYF.

This chain connects TRBV4-1 to TRBJ2-5; TRBD2 aligns across 13 bases. V trimming: 4 bases; J trimming: 2 bases; junction bases outside the gene matches: 4. This CDR3 is built from 16 residues. Germline V lookup: CDR1 MGHRA, CDR2 YSYEKL. This CDR3 is CASSLRLAGGQETQYF. CDR3 DNA sequence: TGCGCCAGCAGCCTCCGACTAGCGGGAGGACAAGAGACCCAGTACTTC.

This rearrangement joins TRBV25-1 to TRBJ1-1, with 7 bases identical to TRBD1. Germline V gene data show CDR1 as MGHDK and CDR2 as SYGVNS. With 1 base clipped from V and 7 bases from J, the junction kept 9 bases outside the gene matches. CDR3 length: 15 residues. Here the CDR3 reads CASSESLQGRNEAFF. The CDR3 DNA follows: TGTGCCAGCAGTGAATCTCTACAGGGGCGGAATGAAGCTTTCTTT.

V gene TRBV7-2 combines with J gene TRBJ1-1, with 8 nucleotides matching TRBD1. Germline lookup yields CDR1 SGHTA and CDR2 FQGNSA. There are 14 residues in the CDR3. Trimming at V came to 3 bases and at J to 11 bases, leaving 11 bases not matched to a gene. The CDR3 here is CASSFPGQGTVAFF. Here the CDR3 DNA reads TGTGCCAGCAGCTTTCCTGGACAGGGAACAGTGGCTTTCTTT.

The rearrangement uses TRBV5-1 and TRBJ2-3; 9 nucleotides agree with TRBD2. This CDR3 region has 15 residues. The V and J ends lost 1 base and 0 bases, in that order; junction bases with no gene match: 0. CDR1 and CDR2 (germline): SGHRS, YFSETQ. The CDR3 coding sequence is TGCGCCAGCAGCTTGACTAGCGGGAGCACAGATACGCAGTATTTT. Its protein product is CASSLTSGSTDTQYF.

This clone was detected only once. The chain employs TRBV11-2 and TRBJ2-7, with 7 bases matching TRBD2. Germline lookup yields CDR1 SGHAT and CDR2 FQNNGV. The V and J ends lost 3 bases and 3 bases, in that order; junction bases with no gene match: 5. The CDR3 loop spans 14 amino acids. CDR3: CASSLEPSGYEQYF. The CDR3 DNA sequence: TGTGCCAGCAGCTTGGAACCTAGCGGCTACGAGCAGTACTTC.

The chain carries TRBV28 and TRBJ2-7, with D unresolved. This CDR3 has 13 residues. Trimming took off 5 bases at V and 7 bases at J, with 15 bases between the two ends. CDR1 and CDR2 from the germline V gene are MDHEN and SYDVKM. In nucleotides, the CDR3 is TGTGCCAGCAGTCCCGAGACCTCGAGGGAGCAGTACTTC. Translated, it gives CASSPETSREQYF.

This chain joins TRBV5-1 and TRBJ2-4; D may be TRBD1 (5 bases). The CDR3 runs 13 residues. Per the germline V gene, CDR1 is SGHRS and CDR2 is YFSETQ. V gave up 0 bases and J gave up 9 bases, with 10 bases separating them. The CDR3 DNA is TGCGCCAGCAGCTTGGAAGGGGTCGGCATTCAGTACTTC. Encoded protein: CASSLEGVGIQYF.

This sequence joins TRBV30 and TRBJ2-6, with 7 bases lining up with TRBD1. Germline lookup yields CDR1 GTSNPN and CDR2 SVGIG (reference sequence). The CDR3 has 15 residues. J gave up 0 bases and V 7 bases, and 6 bases lay outside the gene matches. CDR3 sequence: CAYRGKSSGANVLTF. As DNA, the CDR3 is TGTGCCTACAGGGGAAAGAGCTCTGGGGCCAACGTCCTGACTTTC.

On this clone itself: The junction and the germline gene differ at one end; a read error may be behind it. The genes are TRBV7-7 and TRBJ2-3, with 8 bases lining up with TRBD1. The CDR3 has 15 amino acids. Germline values: CDR1 SSHAT, CDR2 FNYEAQ (reference sequence). The CDR3 coding sequence is TGTGCTAGCAGCCCGGGACAGGCCGACACAGATACGCAGTATTTT. Translation gives CASSPGQADTDTQYF.

This clone was counted only a few times. The rearrangement links TRBV19 to TRBJ2-7; 7 nucleotides match TRBD1. The CDR3 sequence is 16 residues long. The germline V gene encodes CDR1 LNHDA and CDR2 SQIVND (reference sequence). Trimming removed 9 bases from V and 4 bases from J; junction bases left unmatched: 18. The CDR3 sequence is CASSSNEGAPVYEQYF. The CDR3 region has the DNA TGTGCCAGCTCCTCAAACGAGGGGGCGCCAGTTTACGAGCAGTACTTC.

This clone was seen a few times. The V call is TRBV15, the J call TRBJ2-7; 7 bases map to TRBD1. The CDR3 covers 15 residues. The germline V gene has CDR1 LNHNV and CDR2 YYDKDF (reference sequence). Trimming took 5 bases from V and 1 from J; bases not matched to a gene: 8. Here the CDR3 DNA reads TGTGCCACCAGCCCCACGACGGGACAGTCCTACGAGCAGTACTTC. Its protein is CATSPTTGQSYEQYF.

The J gene is TRBJ2-7, the V gene TRBV28; the match to TRBD2 covers 7 bases. The germline V gene has CDR1 MDHEN and CDR2 SYDVKM. The CDR3 spans 14 residues. V lost 6 bases and J lost 0; bases outside the gene matches: 5. CDR3 sequence reads: CASSLAGYSYEQYF. The CDR3 nucleotides read TGTGCCAGCAGCTTAGCGGGCTACTCCTACGAGCAGTACTTC.

The gene calls are TRBV9 and TRBJ2-1, with D maybe TRBD2 (5 bases). Trimming cost V 0 bases and J 9 bases, with 19 bases left between them. CDR3 length: 16 amino acids. CDR1 is SGDLS, CDR2 YYNGEE, per germline. The CDR3 region has the DNA TGTGCCAGCAGCGTAGCCCGCGGACTGGTGGGCGCTGAGCAGTTCTTC. It codes for CASSVARGLVGAEQFF.

The chain links TRBV10-3 to TRBJ2-4, with a possible D match to TRBD1 (5 bases). V lost 4 bases and J 4 bases, leaving 14 bases between the germline ends. The CDR3 runs to 15 residues. Germline loops: CDR1 ENHRY, CDR2 SYGVKD. The CDR3 loop is CAISGILGAKNIQYF. The CDR3 DNA sequence: TGTGCCATCAGTGGCATCCTAGGGGCAAAAAACATTCAGTACTTC.

In its sample, this clone was seen a few times. This CDR3 is CASSLVAWNTEAFF. CDR3 nucleotides: TGCGCCAGCAGCTTGGTGGCTTGGAACACTGAAGCTTTCTTT. This sequence joins TRBV5-1 and TRBJ1-1; D call uncertain. The CDR3 consists of 14 residues. The V end was cut by 0 bases, the J end by 1 base, with 7 bases between. Germline values: CDR1 SGHRS, CDR2 YFSETQ. Full variable domain (rest looked up from reference TRBV5-1 and TRBJ1-1): KAGVTQTPRYLIKTRGQQVTLSCSPISGHRSVSWYQQTPGQGLQFLFEYFSETQRNKGNFPGRFSGRQFSNSRSEMNVSTLELGDSALYLCASSLVAWNTEAFFGQGTRLTVV.

V and J are TRBV7-2 and TRBJ2-7; 8 nucleotides agree with TRBD1. Germline lookup yields CDR1 SGHTA and CDR2 FQGNSA. The ends lost 5 bases at V and 3 bases at J; junction bases unmatched: 6. This CDR3 spans 14 amino acids. Written as DNA, the CDR3 is TGTGCCAGCAGCCCTGACAGGGGAGTCTACGAGCAGTACTTC. As protein: CASSPDRGVYEQYF. The variable domain in full, completed from reference TRBV7-2 and TRBJ2-7, reads GAGVSQSPSNKVTEKGKDVELRCDPISGHTALYWYRQSLGQGLEFLIYFQGNSAPDKSGLPSDRFSAERTGGSVSTLTIQRTQQEDSAVYLCASSPDRGVYEQYFGPGTRLTVT.